This T cell receptor beta chain was retrieved from a study of blood T cells in healthy people across ages (dated by TCRdb to about 2015). About the study as a whole: Template switching captured roughly one uniquely barcoded TCR beta cDNA molecule per two T cells in model experiments. The study measured age-related changes in TCR beta repertoire diversity using deep sequencing normalized with unique cDNA molecular identifiers. The donors were split into four age groups: young (average around 17 years), middle-aged (roughly 40), aged (roughly 68) and long-lived (under 85). To avoid experimental bias, donors of different ages were spread randomly across the sequencing lanes. For two donors (one aged 18 to 29 and one aged 80 or older), the study analyzed two additional independent replicas of 1 million unique cDNA reads from the same blood draw.

Libraries were made using 5' RACE. TCRdb shows the sequencer as Illumina HiSeq 2500. The second PCR ran for about 7 to 11 cycles and used a J-beta primer mix along with a sample-barcoded 5' primer. A unique molecular identifier was introduced onto each TCR beta cDNA molecule by a template-switch 5' adaptor carrying 12 random nucleotides. At least 2.5 million CDR3-containing paired-end reads were obtained from each sample. All of the RNA was converted into first-strand cDNA using the Mint cDNA synthesis kit, with a TRBC-specific oligonucleotide serving as the primer. Following uracil-DNA glycosylase treatment, a first 18-cycle PCR with universal primers M1SS and BC2_uni_R was performed on all cDNA. As for the original processing: Normalization of each sample was performed by random selection of 1 million high-quality reads, each carrying a distinct molecular identifier. Reads with shared molecular identifiers were discarded instead of being binned into consensus sequences. MiTCR, set to a Q25 quality threshold and the strictest error-elimination algorithm, was used for CDR3 identification, clonotype clustering and error correction. A nonparametric unseen species model using Euler transformation provided a lower-bound estimate of total TCR beta diversity. The public reads were reprocessed in TCRdb via fastp at Q25 and MiXCR, keeping in-frame beta chains. Every entry covers one CDR3 protein and lists the most common genes and DNA from its rows. The V and J calls come from TCRdb's annotation, not from the publication. Recorded for this sample are some 640,000 distinct CDR3 sequences; about 30% of them occurred a single time. The ten largest make up approximately 14% of the sample.

In regard to this clonotype: Its recognized antigen is unknown. The input lacks base qualities; no much larger clone sits a single base away.

Here is what the overall study found, with its caveats: Observed TCR beta diversity per million T cells fell roughly linearly with age, and a significant reduction was already apparent by age roughly 41. A strong correlation was found between observed TCR beta diversity and the percentage of naive T cells measured by flow cytometry. Conclusive comparison of naive and antigen-experienced compartments was prevented by the profiling of bulk unsorted PBMCs. Estimates of total diversity based on one million sequenced T cells were regarded as lower bounds and as underestimates. Because the CMV infection status of the donors was unknown, age-related changes in expanded clonotypes may potentially have been confounded. Compared with the aged group, the long-lived group had more naive CD4+ T cells, fewer expanded clones and increased TCR diversity, a pattern suggesting age selection.

Donors were 40 or so systemically healthy Caucasian individuals from Russia aged roughly 6 to 90 years. Each donor gave about 10 milliliters of peripheral blood, drawn into EDTA-treated Vacutainer tubes. Ficoll-Paque density-gradient centrifugation was used to isolate PBMCs, with at least 7 million per sample. Trizol reagent was used to extract total RNA from PBMCs, with at least 5.5 micrograms per sample. Naive CD45RAhigh/CD27high T cell percentages were measured by flow cytometry on a PBMC aliquot from every donor. From the cysteine through the phenylalanine, the CDR3 covers 16 amino acids. Only CDR3 DNA remains: 48 bases, in frame from the first base. The germline V gene supplies CDR1 SGHDT and CDR2 YYEEEE. V drops 2 bases and J drops 11 bases, leaving 25 bases in between.

The receptor chain draws on TRBV5-6 and TRBJ2-5, with the D gene not confidently named. Sequences were obtained from blood. The TCR was taken from a woman aged 80 or older in good health. The CDR3: CASSLGNEVGAYGQYF. Read as DNA, the sequence is TGTGCCAGCAGCTTAGGGAACGAGGTCGGTGCCTACGGGCAGTACTTC.